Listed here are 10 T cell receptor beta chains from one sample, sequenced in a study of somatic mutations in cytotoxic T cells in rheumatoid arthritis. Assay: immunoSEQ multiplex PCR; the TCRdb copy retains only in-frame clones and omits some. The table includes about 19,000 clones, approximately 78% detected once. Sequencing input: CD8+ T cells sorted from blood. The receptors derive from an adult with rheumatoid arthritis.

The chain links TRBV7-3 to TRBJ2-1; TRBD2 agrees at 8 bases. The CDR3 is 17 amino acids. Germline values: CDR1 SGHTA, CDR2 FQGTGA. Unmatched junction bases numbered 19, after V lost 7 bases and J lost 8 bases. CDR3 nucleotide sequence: TGTGCCAGCACCCTGGAGGCTAGCGGGCATGGCGGTGATGAGCAGTTCTTC. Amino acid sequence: CASTLEASGHGGDEQFF.

The CDR3 is CASRPTSGGSYEQYF. In DNA, the CDR3 is TGTGCCAGTAGACCGACTAGCGGGGGATCCTACGAGCAGTACTTC. The chain employs TRBV19 and TRBJ2-7; 12 bases map to TRBD2. J gave up 1 base and V 6 bases, and 4 bases lay outside the gene matches. From germline, CDR1 is LNHDA and CDR2 SQIVND (reference sequence). This CDR3 region has 15 residues.

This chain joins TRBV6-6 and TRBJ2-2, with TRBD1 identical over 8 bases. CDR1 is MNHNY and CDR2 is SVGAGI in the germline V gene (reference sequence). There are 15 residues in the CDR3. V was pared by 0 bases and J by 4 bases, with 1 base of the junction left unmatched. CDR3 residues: CASSYSQGGTGELFF. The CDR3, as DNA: TGTGCCAGCAGTTACTCACAGGGGGGCACCGGGGAGCTGTTTTTT.

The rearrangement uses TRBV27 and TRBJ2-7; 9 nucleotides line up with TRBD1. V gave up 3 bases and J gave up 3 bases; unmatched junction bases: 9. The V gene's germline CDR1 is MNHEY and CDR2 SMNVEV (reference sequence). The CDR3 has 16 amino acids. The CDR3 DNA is TGTGCCAGCAGTTTCTACGCGGGACAGGGTTACTACGAGCAGTACTTC. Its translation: CASSFYAGQGYYEQYF.

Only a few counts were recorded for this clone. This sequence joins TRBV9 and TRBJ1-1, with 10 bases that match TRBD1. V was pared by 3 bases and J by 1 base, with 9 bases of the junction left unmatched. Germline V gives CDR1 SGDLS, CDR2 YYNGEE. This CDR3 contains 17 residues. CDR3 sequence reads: CASSAQPGQGKNTEAFF. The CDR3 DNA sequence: TGTGCCAGCAGCGCCCAACCGGGACAGGGGAAGAACACTGAAGCTTTCTTT.

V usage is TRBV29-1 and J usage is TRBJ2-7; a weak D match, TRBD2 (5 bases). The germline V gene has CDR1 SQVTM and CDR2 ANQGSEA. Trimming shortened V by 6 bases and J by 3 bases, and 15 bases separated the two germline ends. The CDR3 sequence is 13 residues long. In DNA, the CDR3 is TGCAGCGTCACTTGGACTGGCCGCTACGAGCAGTACTTC. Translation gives CSVTWTGRYEQYF.

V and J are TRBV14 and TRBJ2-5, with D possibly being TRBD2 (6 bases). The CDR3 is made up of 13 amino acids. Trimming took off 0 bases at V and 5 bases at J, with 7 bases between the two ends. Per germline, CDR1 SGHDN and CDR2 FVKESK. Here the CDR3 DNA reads TGTGCCAGCAGCCAAGATGGAGGGGAGACCCAGTACTTC. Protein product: CASSQDGGETQYF.

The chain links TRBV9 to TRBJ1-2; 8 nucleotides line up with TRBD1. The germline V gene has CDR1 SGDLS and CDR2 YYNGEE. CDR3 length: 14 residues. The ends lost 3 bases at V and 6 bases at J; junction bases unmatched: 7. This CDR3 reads CASSGTGLYDGYTF. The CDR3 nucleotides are TGTGCCAGCAGCGGGACAGGGCTTTATGATGGCTACACCTTC. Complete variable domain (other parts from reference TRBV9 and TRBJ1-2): DSGVTQTPKHLITATGQRVTLRCSPRSGDLSVYWYQQSLDQGLQFLIQYYNGEERAKGNILERFSAQQFPDLHSELNLSSLELGDSALYFCASSGTGLYDGYTFGSGTRLTVV.

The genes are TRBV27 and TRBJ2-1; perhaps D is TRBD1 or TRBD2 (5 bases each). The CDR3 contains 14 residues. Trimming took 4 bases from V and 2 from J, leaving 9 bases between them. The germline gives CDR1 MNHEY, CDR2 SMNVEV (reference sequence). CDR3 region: CASSYGGTYNEQFF. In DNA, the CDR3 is TGTGCCAGCAGTTATGGGGGAACCTACAATGAGCAGTTCTTC.

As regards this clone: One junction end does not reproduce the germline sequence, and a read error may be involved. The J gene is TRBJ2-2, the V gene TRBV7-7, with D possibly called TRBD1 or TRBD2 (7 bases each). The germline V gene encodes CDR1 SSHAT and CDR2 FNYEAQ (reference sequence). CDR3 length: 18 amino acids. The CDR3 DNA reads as TGTGCTAGCAGCCAAGGGGGCCCGTCAGCGGGGCACACCGGGGAGCTGTTTTTT. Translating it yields CASSQGGPSAGHTGELFF.